The next 25 T cell receptor beta chains were all read from a single sample in a study of blood T cell repertoires in COVID-19. The method was immunoSEQ multiplex PCR; TCRdb's version includes in-frame clones alone and lacks a portion of them. The repertoire has under 400,000 clones, 87% of them found once; the top ten carry about 10%. The source material was peripheral blood. Every receptor here comes from a woman aged 30 to 39 with COVID-19, enrolled during active disease.

The rearrangement links TRBV30 to TRBJ2-6; D is ambiguous. CDR1 GTSNPN and CDR2 SVGIG come from the germline V gene (reference sequence). The CDR3 runs 16 residues. The V end lost 0 bases, the J end lost 2 bases, and 11 bases lay between the germline ends. CDR3 in amino acids: CAWSVASRAGANVLTF. As DNA, the CDR3 is TGTGCCTGGAGTGTTGCTTCTCGCGCTGGGGCCAACGTCCTGACTTTC.

The chain employs TRBV2 and TRBJ1-4; TRBD1 is a possible D gene (6 bases). Trimming left V 4 bases short and J 8 bases short, with 14 bases between. The V gene's germline CDR1 is SNHLY and CDR2 FYNNEI. This CDR3 contains 14 residues. The CDR3 here is CASSGRTQGEKLFF. The CDR3 coding sequence is TGTGCCAGCAGTGGAAGGACCCAGGGGGAAAAACTGTTTTTT.

V is TRBV7-3 and J is TRBJ2-1, with 11 bases matching TRBD2. CDR3 size: 15 residues. CDR1 SGHTA and CDR2 FQGTGA come from the germline V gene. With V trimmed by 4 bases and J by 7 bases, 6 bases remained unmatched. For the CDR3, the DNA is TGTGCCAGCAGCTACATAGCGGGAGGGCCGAATGAGCAGTTCTTC. It is translated as CASSYIAGGPNEQFF. The full variable domain, in which reference TRBV7-3 and TRBJ2-1 provide the parts outside the CDR3, is GAGVSQTPSNKVTEKGKYVELRCDPISGHTALYWYRQSLGQGPEFLIYFQGTGAADDSGLPNDRFFAVRPEGSVSTLKIQRTERGDSAVYLCASSYIAGGPNEQFFGPGTRLTVL.

Turning to this clone: Mismatch with germline at one junction end may stem from a read error. The chain joins TRBV2 to TRBJ2-3, with 12 nucleotides matching TRBD2. The CDR3 is 16 residues long. Germline V gene lookup returns CDR1 SNHLY and CDR2 FYNNEI. The CDR3 nucleotides are TGTGCCAGCAGTCGTGTGACTAGCGGGAGTACAGGTACGCAGTATTTT. Encoded protein: CASSRVTSGSTGTQYF.

Only one count was recorded for this clone. V is TRBV29-1 and J is TRBJ2-7; a possible D gene is TRBD2 (6 bases). V was trimmed by 6 bases and J by 3 bases, leaving 15 bases between them. The length of the CDR3 is 13 residues. Germline V CDR1 and CDR2: SQVTM, ANQGSEA. This CDR3 reads CSVPRDGSYEQYF. Here the CDR3 DNA reads TGCAGCGTCCCCCGGGACGGGAGCTACGAGCAGTACTTC.

The gene calls are TRBV10-1 and TRBJ2-1, with D possibly being TRBD1 (5 bases). Germline CDR1 reads WNHNN; CDR2 reads SYGVQD (reference sequence). CDR3 length equals 16 residues. V was cut by 5 bases and J by 1 base, with 15 bases left in between. The CDR3 nucleotides read TGCGCCAGCAGTCCCCCTGGGGCCCAGTCCTACAATGAGCAGTTCTTC. Translation gives CASSPPGAQSYNEQFF.

The chain links TRBV7-9 to TRBJ1-1; 9 positions match TRBD1. This CDR3 is built from 15 residues. The germline gives CDR1 SEHNR, CDR2 FQNEAQ (reference sequence). The ends lost 1 base at V and 1 base at J; junction bases unmatched: 1. CDR3 in DNA: TGTGCCAGCAGCTTAGGGGACAGGGCGAACACTGAAGCTTTCTTT. It is translated as CASSLGDRANTEAFF. Based on the CDR3 plus reference TRBV7-9 and TRBJ1-1, the full variable domain is DTGVSQNPRHKITKRGQNVTFRCDPISEHNRLYWYRQTLGQGPEFLTYFQNEAQLEKSRLLSDRFSAERPKGSFSTLEIQRTEQGDSAMYLCASSLGDRANTEAFFGQGTRLTVV.

The CDR3 loop is CASSYLGLNNEQFF. In DNA, the CDR3 is TGTGCCAGCAGTTACCTGGGACTTAATAATGAGCAGTTCTTC. The V call is TRBV6-5, the J call TRBJ2-1; perhaps TRBD2 as D (6 bases). Trimming stripped 2 bases from V and 7 bases from J, with 12 bases between. This CDR3 spans 14 amino acids. The germline V gene has CDR1 MNHEY and CDR2 SVGAGI.

V is TRBV2 and J is TRBJ2-2, with 7 nucleotides matching TRBD1. Germline V CDR1 and CDR2: SNHLY, FYNNEI. CDR3 length equals 15 residues. The junction had 8 bases not matched to a gene; V was cut back by 6 bases and J by 4 bases. CDR3 in amino acids: CASRLNRGSTGELFF. The CDR3 bases are TGTGCCAGCAGATTAAACAGGGGATCCACCGGGGAGCTGTTTTTT.

The chain uses TRBV15 and TRBJ2-7; D remains unclear. Trimming shortened V by 0 bases and J by 4 bases, and 10 bases separated the two germline ends. This CDR3 has 14 amino acids. The germline CDR1 and CDR2 sequences are LNHNV and YYDKDF (reference sequence). Here the CDR3 reads CATSRDWLSYEQYF. The DNA for the CDR3 is TGTGCCACCAGCAGAGATTGGCTTTCGTACGAGCAGTACTTC.

The rearrangement links TRBV7-8 to TRBJ1-1; 7 bases are a match to TRBD1. This CDR3 region has 16 residues. The germline V gene has CDR1 SGHVS and CDR2 FQNEAQ. V trimming: 5 bases; J trimming: 3 bases; junction bases outside the gene matches: 12. CDR3 DNA sequence: TGTGCCAGCAGCCGAGACAACAGGGGAGGTGACACTGAAGCTTTCTTT. Its translation is CASSRDNRGGDTEAFF.

The chain employs TRBV15 and TRBJ2-1; a possible D gene is TRBD2 (5 bases). The CDR3 is 13 residues long. Germline loops: CDR1 LNHNV, CDR2 YYDKDF (reference sequence). The V end lost 4 bases, the J end lost 7 bases, and 11 bases lay between the germline ends. This CDR3 reads CATSKPVANEQFF. CDR3 bases: TGTGCCACCAGCAAGCCGGTAGCGAATGAGCAGTTCTTC.

The chain couples TRBV10-3 to TRBJ2-7; possibly TRBD1 for D (5 bases). The CDR3 extends over 13 amino acids. Germline CDR1 is ENHRY and CDR2 is SYGVKD. Trimming pared 6 bases from V and 4 bases from J, leaving 13 bases between. CDR3 coding DNA: TGTGCCATCAGACAGGACACCAATTACGAGCAGTACTTC. This encodes CAIRQDTNYEQYF.

Details on this clone: A clone one base away is much larger, so this may be a read error. J is TRBJ1-2 and V is TRBV12-3 or TRBV12-4; perhaps TRBD1 as D (5 bases). Trimming stripped 6 bases from V and 2 bases from J, with 10 bases between. The CDR3 extends over 13 amino acids. CDR3 bases: TGTGCCAGCAGCCAGGGCAGGAACTATGGCTACACCTTC. It codes for CASSQGRNYGYTF.

The genes are TRBV28 and TRBJ2-7; D is ambiguous. V was shortened by 1 base and J by 9 bases, with 7 bases between the two germline ends. The CDR3 length is 11 residues. Germline-derived CDR1 and CDR2 are MDHEN and SYDVKM. The CDR3, as DNA: TGTGCCAGCAGTTTATATCTAGTGCAGTACTTC. It translates to CASSLYLVQYF.

The count of this clone is one. The chain combines TRBV18 with TRBJ2-5; 7 nucleotides line up with TRBD1. J was trimmed by 7 bases and V by 5 bases; bases with no gene match: 7. CDR1 is KGHSH, CDR2 LQKENI, per germline. This CDR3 is 13 amino acids long. The CDR3 spells CASSEGQTGTQYF. The CDR3 region has the DNA TGTGCCAGCTCAGAGGGACAGACAGGGACCCAGTACTTC.

The chain uses TRBV18 and TRBJ1-2; D unresolved. Trimming took 6 bases from V and 3 from J, leaving 11 bases between them. Germline CDR1 reads KGHSH; CDR2 reads LQKENI. This CDR3 comprises 13 residues. In nucleotides, the CDR3 is TGTGCCAGCTCGCTCGGAGCGGACTATGGCTACACCTTC. Translating gives CASSLGADYGYTF.

The rearrangement links TRBV19 to TRBJ2-7, with TRBD2 matching 7 bases. V shed 7 bases and J 2 bases; nucleotides not matched to a gene: 11. This CDR3 contains 15 residues. Germline-derived CDR1 and CDR2 are LNHDA and SQIVND (reference sequence). The CDR3 protein is CASTAEASGTYEQYF. CDR3 sequence (DNA): TGTGCCAGTACCGCGGAGGCTAGCGGTACCTACGAGCAGTACTTC.

The J gene is TRBJ1-2, the V gene TRBV12-3 or TRBV12-4; D is uncertain. Between the trimmed V and J ends, which lost 0 bases and 4 bases, there was a span of 6 bases. This CDR3 comprises 13 residues. In DNA, the CDR3 is TGTGCCAGCAGTTTAGCCCCTCCCTATGGCTACACCTTC. Its translation is CASSLAPPYGYTF.

The chain is built from TRBV7-9 and TRBJ2-1, with TRBD2 as a possible D gene (5 bases). V lost 0 bases, J lost 6 bases, and 9 bases lay in between. CDR3 length: 14 amino acids. CDR1 SEHNR and CDR2 FQNEAQ come from the germline V gene (reference sequence). The CDR3 nucleotides read TGTGCCAGCAGCTTAGCGGGAGCGGCCAATGAGCAGTTCTTC. This encodes CASSLAGAANEQFF.

This clone was observed a handful of times. This sample also contains other DNA sequences that code for the same CDR3. V is TRBV5-1 and J is TRBJ2-3, with D perhaps TRBD2 (6 bases). Germline V CDR1 and CDR2: SGHRS, YFSETQ. Trimming took off 5 bases at V and 0 bases at J, with 10 bases between the two ends. This CDR3 contains 14 residues. The CDR3 spells CASRAGPSTDTQYF. In nucleotides, the CDR3 is TGCGCCAGCAGGGCGGGACCCAGCACAGATACGCAGTATTTT. Together with reference TRBV5-1 and TRBJ2-3, the CDR3 gives the full variable domain: KAGVTQTPRYLIKTRGQQVTLSCSPISGHRSVSWYQQTPGQGLQFLFEYFSETQRNKGNFPGRFSGRQFSNSRSEMNVSTLELGDSALYLCASRAGPSTDTQYFGPGTRLTVL.

V and J are TRBV10-3 and TRBJ1-1; the D gene is possibly TRBD1 (5 bases). In germline, CDR1 is ENHRY, CDR2 SYGVKD. Trimming stripped 10 bases from V and 4 bases from J, with 19 bases between. The length of the CDR3 is 14 residues. The CDR3 region is CATAGGSGITEAFF. As DNA, the CDR3 is TGTGCCACCGCCGGGGGATCGGGGATCACTGAAGCTTTCTTT.

The chain employs TRBV11-2 and TRBJ2-4, with TRBD1 identical over 9 bases. Per the germline V gene, CDR1 is SGHAT and CDR2 is FQNNGV. V shed 3 bases and J 9 bases; nucleotides not matched to a gene: 9. The CDR3 consists of 15 residues. CDR3 sequence (DNA): TGTGCCAGCAGCTTTTCTGGGACAGGGTCGGGCATTCAGTACTTC. Protein product: CASSFSGTGSGIQYF. The complete variable domain, with remaining parts taken from reference TRBV11-2 and TRBJ2-4, reads EAGVAQSPRYKIIEKRQSVAFWCNPISGHATLYWYQQILGQGPKLLIQFQNNGVVDDSQLPKDRFSAERLKGVDSTLKIQPAKLEDSAVYLCASSFSGTGSGIQYFGAGTRLSVL.

This clone was seen more than once but under ten times. The genes are TRBV19 and TRBJ1-1, with a weak D call TRBD1 (5 bases). This CDR3 region has 15 residues. The V end lost 7 bases, the J end lost 2 bases, and 17 bases lay between the germline ends. Germline V gives CDR1 LNHDA, CDR2 SQIVND (reference sequence). The CDR3 spells CASNPNGGYNTEAFF. In nucleotides, the CDR3 is TGTGCCAGTAACCCCAACGGGGGATACAACACTGAAGCTTTCTTT.

The chain has TRBV5-6 and TRBJ2-1, with unresolved D. V lost 1 base and J 1 base, leaving 9 bases between the germline ends. Germline assignment: CDR1 SGHDT and CDR2 YYEEEE. The CDR3 has 15 amino acids. CDR3 DNA: TGTGCCAGCAGCTTGCTTCAAGCTTCCTACAATGAGCAGTTCTTC. Protein sequence: CASSLLQASYNEQFF.